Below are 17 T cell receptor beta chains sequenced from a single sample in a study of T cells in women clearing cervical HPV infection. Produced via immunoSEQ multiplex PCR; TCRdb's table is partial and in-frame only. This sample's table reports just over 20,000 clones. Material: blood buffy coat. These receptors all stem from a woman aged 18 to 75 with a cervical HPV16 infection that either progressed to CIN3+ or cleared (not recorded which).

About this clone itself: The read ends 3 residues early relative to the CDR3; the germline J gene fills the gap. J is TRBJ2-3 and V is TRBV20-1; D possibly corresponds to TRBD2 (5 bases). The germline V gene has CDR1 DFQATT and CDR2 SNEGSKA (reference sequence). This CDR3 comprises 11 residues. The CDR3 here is CSASSEETQYF. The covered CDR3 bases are TGCAGTGCTAGTAGCGAAGAGACG.

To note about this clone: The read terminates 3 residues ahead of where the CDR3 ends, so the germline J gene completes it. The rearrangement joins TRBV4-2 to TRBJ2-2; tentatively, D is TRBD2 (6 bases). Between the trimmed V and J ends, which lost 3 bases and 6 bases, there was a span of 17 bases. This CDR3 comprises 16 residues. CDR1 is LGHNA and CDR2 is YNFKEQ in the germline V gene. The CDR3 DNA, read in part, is TGTGCCAGCAGCCAGGATTCCCGGGGGTCCCCCGGGGAG. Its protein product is CASSQDSRGSPGE. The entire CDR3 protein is CASSQDSRGSPGELFF.

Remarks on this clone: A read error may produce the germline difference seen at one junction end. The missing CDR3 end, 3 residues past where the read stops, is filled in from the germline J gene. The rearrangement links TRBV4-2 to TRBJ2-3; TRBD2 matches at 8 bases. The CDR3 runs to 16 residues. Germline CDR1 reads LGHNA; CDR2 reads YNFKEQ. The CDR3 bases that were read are TGCGCCAGCAGCCAAGATAGGGCGGGGGGCAGAGATACG. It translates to CASSQDRAGGRDT. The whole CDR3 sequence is CASSQDRAGGRDTQYF.

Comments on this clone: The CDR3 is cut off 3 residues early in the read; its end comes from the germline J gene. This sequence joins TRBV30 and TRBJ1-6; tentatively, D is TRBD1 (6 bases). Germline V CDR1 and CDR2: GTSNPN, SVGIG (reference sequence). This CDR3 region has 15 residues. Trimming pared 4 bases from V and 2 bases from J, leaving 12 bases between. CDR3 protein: CAWNLGGTYNSPLHF. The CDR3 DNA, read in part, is TGTGCCTGGAACTTAGGGGGAACCTATAATTCACCC.

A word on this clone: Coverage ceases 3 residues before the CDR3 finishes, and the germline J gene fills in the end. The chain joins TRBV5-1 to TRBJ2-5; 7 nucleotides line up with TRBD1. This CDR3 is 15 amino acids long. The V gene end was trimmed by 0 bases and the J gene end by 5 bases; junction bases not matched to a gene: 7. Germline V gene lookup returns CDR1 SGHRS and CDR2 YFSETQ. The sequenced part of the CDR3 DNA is TGCGCCAGCAGCTTGGAGACAGGGTCTCGGGAGACC. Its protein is CASSLETGSRET. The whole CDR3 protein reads CASSLETGSRETQYF.

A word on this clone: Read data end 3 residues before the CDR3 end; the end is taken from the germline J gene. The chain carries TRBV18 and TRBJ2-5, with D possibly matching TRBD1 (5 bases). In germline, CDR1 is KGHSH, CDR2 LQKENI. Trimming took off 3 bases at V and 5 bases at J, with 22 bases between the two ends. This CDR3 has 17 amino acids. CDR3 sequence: CASSPTVGGAESETQYF. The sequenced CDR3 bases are TGTGCCAGCTCACCCACCGTGGGTGGGGCGGAATCGGAGACC.

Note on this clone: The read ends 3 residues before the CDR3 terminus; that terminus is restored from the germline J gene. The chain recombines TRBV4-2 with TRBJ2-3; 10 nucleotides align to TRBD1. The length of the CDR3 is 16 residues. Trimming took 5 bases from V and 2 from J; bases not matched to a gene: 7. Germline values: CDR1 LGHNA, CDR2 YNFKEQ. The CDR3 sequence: CASSARDRGHTDTQYF. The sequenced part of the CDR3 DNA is TGTGCCAGCAGCGCCCGGGACAGGGGACACACAGATACG.

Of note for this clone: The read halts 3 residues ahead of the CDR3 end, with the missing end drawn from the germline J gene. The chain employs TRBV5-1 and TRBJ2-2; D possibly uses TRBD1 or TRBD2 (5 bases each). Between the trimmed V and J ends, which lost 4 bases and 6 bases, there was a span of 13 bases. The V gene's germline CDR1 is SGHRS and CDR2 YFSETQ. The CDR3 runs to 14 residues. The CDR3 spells CASSRNQGAGELFF. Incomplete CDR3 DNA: TGCGCCAGCAGCAGAAACCAGGGAGCCGGGGAG.

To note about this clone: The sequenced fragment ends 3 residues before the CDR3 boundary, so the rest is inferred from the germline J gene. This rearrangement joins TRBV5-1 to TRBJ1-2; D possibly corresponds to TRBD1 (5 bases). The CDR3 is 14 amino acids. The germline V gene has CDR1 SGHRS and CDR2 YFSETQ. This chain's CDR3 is CASSTGISEGGYTF. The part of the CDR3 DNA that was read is TGCGCCAGCAGCACTGGGATCTCCGAGGGGGGC.

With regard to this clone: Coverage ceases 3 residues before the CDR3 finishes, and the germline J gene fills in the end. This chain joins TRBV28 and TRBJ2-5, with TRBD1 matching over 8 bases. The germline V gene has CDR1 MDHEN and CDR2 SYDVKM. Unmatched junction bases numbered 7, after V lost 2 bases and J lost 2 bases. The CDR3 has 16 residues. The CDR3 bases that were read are TGTGCCAGCAGTTTAGGCGACAGGGGTTCACAAGAGACC. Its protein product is CASSLGDRGSQET. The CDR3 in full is CASSLGDRGSQETQYF.

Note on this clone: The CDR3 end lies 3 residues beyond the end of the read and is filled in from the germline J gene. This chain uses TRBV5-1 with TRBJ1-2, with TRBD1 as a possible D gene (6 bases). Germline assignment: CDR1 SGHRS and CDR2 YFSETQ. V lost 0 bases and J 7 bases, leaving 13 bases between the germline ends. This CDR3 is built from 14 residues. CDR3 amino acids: CASSLARQAAGYTF. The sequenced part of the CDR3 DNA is TGCGCCAGCAGCTTGGCCCGACAGGCGGCTGGC.

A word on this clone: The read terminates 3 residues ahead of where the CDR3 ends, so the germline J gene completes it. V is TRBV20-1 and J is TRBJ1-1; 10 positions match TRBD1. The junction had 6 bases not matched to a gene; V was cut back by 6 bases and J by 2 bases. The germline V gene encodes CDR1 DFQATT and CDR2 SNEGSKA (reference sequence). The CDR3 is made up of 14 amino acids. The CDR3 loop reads CSAADRGGNTEAFF. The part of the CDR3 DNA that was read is TGCAGTGCAGCGGACAGGGGGGGAAACACTGAA.

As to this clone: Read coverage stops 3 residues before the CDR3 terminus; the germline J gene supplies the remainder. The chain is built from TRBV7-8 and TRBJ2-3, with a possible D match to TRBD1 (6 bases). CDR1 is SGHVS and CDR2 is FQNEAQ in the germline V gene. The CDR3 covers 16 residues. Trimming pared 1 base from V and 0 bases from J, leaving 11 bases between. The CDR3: CASSLVDSPSTDTQYF. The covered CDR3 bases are TGTGCCAGCAGCTTAGTGGACAGCCCTAGCACAGATACG. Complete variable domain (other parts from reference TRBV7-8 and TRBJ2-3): GAGVSQSPRYKVAKRGQDVALRCDPISGHVSLFWYQQALGQGPEFLTYFQNEAQLDKSGLPSDRFFAERPEGSVSTLKIQRTQQEDSAVYLCASSLVDSPSTDTQYFGPGTRLTVL.

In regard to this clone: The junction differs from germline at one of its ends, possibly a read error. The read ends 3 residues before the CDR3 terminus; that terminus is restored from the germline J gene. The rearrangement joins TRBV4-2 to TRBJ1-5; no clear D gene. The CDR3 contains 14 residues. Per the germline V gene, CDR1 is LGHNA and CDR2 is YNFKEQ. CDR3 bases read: TGCGCCAGCAGCCAAGATACGAGGTATCAGCCC. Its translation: CASSQDTRYQP. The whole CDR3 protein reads CASSQDTRYQPQHF.

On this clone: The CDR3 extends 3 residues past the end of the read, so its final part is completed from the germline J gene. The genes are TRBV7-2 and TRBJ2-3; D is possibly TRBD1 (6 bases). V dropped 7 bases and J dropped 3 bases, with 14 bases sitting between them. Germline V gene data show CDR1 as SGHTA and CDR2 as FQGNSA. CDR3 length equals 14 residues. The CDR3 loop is CASIPGTKTDTQYF. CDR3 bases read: TGTGCCAGCATCCCCGGGACAAAGACAGATACG.

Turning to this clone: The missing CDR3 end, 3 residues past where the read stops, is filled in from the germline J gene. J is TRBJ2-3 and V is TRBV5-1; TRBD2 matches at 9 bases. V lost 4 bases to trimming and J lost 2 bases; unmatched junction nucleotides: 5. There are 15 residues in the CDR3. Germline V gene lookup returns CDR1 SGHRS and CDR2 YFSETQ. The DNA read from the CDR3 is TGCGCCAGCAGCCCTAGCGGGGTGGTCACAGATACG. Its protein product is CASSPSGVVTDT. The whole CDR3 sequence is CASSPSGVVTDTQYF.

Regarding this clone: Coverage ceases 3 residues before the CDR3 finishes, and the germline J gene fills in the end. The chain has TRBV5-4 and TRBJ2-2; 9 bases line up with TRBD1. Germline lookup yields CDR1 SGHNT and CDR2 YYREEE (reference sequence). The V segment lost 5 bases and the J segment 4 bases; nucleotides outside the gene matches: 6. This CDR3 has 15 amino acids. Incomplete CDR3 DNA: TGTGCCAGCAGGCCGGGGACAGGGAGCACCGGGGAG. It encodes CASRPGTGSTGE. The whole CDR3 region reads CASRPGTGSTGELFF.